This entry describes one TCR beta chain. Reverse transcription of blood and skin TCR RNA was primed at alpha and beta constant regions. TCRdb reanalysed the 5' RACE reads using MiXCR and keeps one entry per CDR3 protein. The repertoire holds over 20,000 distinct CDR3 sequences, less than 25% seen once, with approximately 1.7% in the top ten. Whole-blood samples were around 2.5 ml of peripheral blood from healthy adult volunteers. V trimming: 7 bases; J trimming: 1 base; junction bases outside the gene matches: 5. The germline gives CDR1 SQVTM, CDR2 ANQGSEA. The CDR3 extends over 14 amino acids. These data are taken from a study of naive and memory T cell subsets.

The chain carries TRBV29-1 and TRBJ2-3; 10 bases fit TRBD2. The clonotype was recovered from a female donor in good health. Written as DNA, the CDR3 is TGCAGCGCCCCACTAGCGGGGCGCACAGATACGCAGTATTTT. This codes for CSAPLAGRTDTQYF.